This T cell receptor beta chain was identified in a study of PD-1 blockade in classical Hodgkin lymphoma. General observations from the study: Patients newly diagnosed and complete responders had comparable baseline diversity. Compared with healthy donors, newly diagnosed patients reportedly showed lower baseline TCR diversity.

Time point denoted: cycle 4 day 1 (C4D1), after more than five weeks of nivolumab. In every patient, relapse followed autologous stem cell transplantation, while exposure to brentuximab vedotin differed. Starting with thawed PBMCs, CD4+ T cells were purified by magnetic negative selection. Some clones are missing from TCRdb's copy, which holds only in-frame ones; the method was immunoSEQ multiplex PCR. The sample has approximately 22,000 clones, about 70% seen once; the top ten hold about 1.2%. The CDR3 consists of 15 residues. Trimming cost V 5 bases and J 2 bases, with 12 bases left between them. CDR1 and CDR2 (germline): SGHAT, FQNNGV. The table lists this clone with a count of one. Its specificity is not known.

The J gene is TRBJ2-2, the V gene TRBV11-2; tentative D call: TRBD1 (6 bases). The TCR sequence derives from a human donor with classical Hodgkin lymphoma. The specimen comprised CD4+ T cells from blood, sampled before the fourth cycle of nivolumab. In nucleotides, the CDR3 is TGTGCCAGCAGCCCCGGGACAATAAACACCGGGGAGCTGTTTTTT. As protein: CASSPGTINTGELFF.